The present TCR beta chain was sequenced within a study of vaccination and CD4 T cells after COVID-19. Study context: Convalescent donors were composed of six males and four females, of whom two were Hispanic. Blood was drawn a median around 73 days post second dose, range 14 to 241. SARS-CoV-2, HCoV-NL63, HCoV-OC43 and HCoV-229E supplied the overlapping spike peptides used to stimulate cells. General observations from the study: Within the convalescent patients, a median roughly 87% of the SARS-CoV-2-reactive clones were ones that appeared only post-vaccination.

Treatment defined: roughly 10-day PBMC culture with coronavirus spike peptide pools or control peptides (ViraFEST assay). The Oncomine TCR Beta short-read assay was what sequenced the DNA obtained from cultured CD4+ T cells. In TCRdb, the PCR reads were re-called with MiXCR into one record per CDR3 protein. The table records under 25,000 distinct CDR3 sequences, 26% of them present only once. Turning to this clonotype: Its cognate antigen is unknown.

The CDR3 is 14 amino acids. Per the germline V gene, CDR1 is SGHTA and CDR2 is FQGTGA. V was cut by 3 bases and J by 1 base, with 9 bases left in between. Source material: cultured CD4+ T cells from blood. V and J are TRBV7-3 and TRBJ1-1; no clear D. The sequence came from a human donor with COVID-19. The CDR3 coding sequence is TGTGCCAGCAGCTTCGGGGAGGCGAACACTGAAGCTTTCTTT. Protein: CASSFGEANTEAFF.